The source of this T cell receptor (beta chain) is a study of regulatory T cells in long-lasting Graves disease. For TCR beta, libraries came from iRepertoire HTBI primers and Arm-PCR of CDR3 regions. TCRdb itself ran the multiplex PCR reads through MiXCR, one entry per CDR3 protein. Altogether fewer than 350,000 distinct CDR3 sequences are present, 15% to 20% being singletons, with the ten largest covering less than 45%. This clonotype was seen ten or more times. The target antigen is unknown. General observations from the study: New patients shared approximately 970 public clonotypes, and persistent patients shared more, with under 3,500.

Stated time point: newly diagnosed GD, antithyroid drugs for less than 3 months. Researchers made the TCR library from RNA that was extracted from PBMCs. The input for sequencing was peripheral blood mononuclear cells (PBMCs), taken at new diagnosis, from a patient treated with antithyroid drugs. The receptor was derived from a female donor with Graves disease.

This CDR3 reads CATSSQMDSQETQYF. The CDR3 region has the DNA TGTGCCACCAGCAGCCAGATGGACAGCCAAGAGACCCAGTACTTC. The J gene is TRBJ2-5, the V gene TRBV15; a possible D gene is TRBD1 (6 bases). CDR1 and CDR2 from the germline V gene are LNHNV and YYDKDF (reference sequence). Trimming shortened V by 3 bases and J by 1 base, and 12 bases separated the two germline ends. The CDR3 runs to 15 residues.